This T cell receptor beta chain was observed in a study of blood T cell repertoires in COVID-19. V lost 11 bases, J lost 8 bases, and 14 bases lay in between. The CDR3 loop spans 11 amino acids. In germline, CDR1 is KGHDR, CDR2 SFDVKD. The data were produced by immunoSEQ multiplex PCR, yet TCRdb's version contains in-frame clones alone and is incomplete. Of 270,000 or so clones listed, around 88% are singletons. The sequenced sample was peripheral blood. J is TRBJ1-2 and V is TRBV24-1, with a tentative D call TRBD1 (5 bases). The receptor was isolated from a man aged 40-49 years with acute or convalescent COVID-19. CDR3 sequence reads: CAILTGEGYTF. Here the CDR3 DNA reads TGTGCCATCTTGACGGGGGAGGGCTACACCTTC.